A single sample is the source of the 16 T cell receptor beta chains below, sequenced in a study of patients with pleural tuberculosis. MiXCR was run by TCRdb on the reads, yielding one entry per CDR3 protein. The profile shows around 50,000 distinct CDR3 sequences, about 7.3% of them singletons. The receptor set was obtained from a human donor with pleural tuberculosis.

This clonotype was recorded a few times. The chain carries TRBV14 and TRBJ2-7; D is unclear. V dropped 1 base and J dropped 4 bases, with 11 bases sitting between them. Germline CDR1 and CDR2: SGHDN and FVKESK. The CDR3 contains 14 residues. CDR3 DNA sequence: TGTGCCAGCAGCCAAGGTGGTAGGGCGTACGAGCAGTACGTC. Translated, it gives CASSQGGRAYEQYV.

This clonotype is deemed medium-sized. This rearrangement joins TRBV12-3 or TRBV12-4 to TRBJ1-6; 7 positions match TRBD1. This CDR3 has 14 amino acids. The ends lost 3 bases at V and 7 bases at J; junction bases unmatched: 3. The CDR3 protein is CASSFLGGNSPLHF. CDR3 nucleotide sequence: TGTGCCAGCAGTTTCTTAGGGGGCAATTCACCCCTCCACTTT.

This clonotype was counted many times. This chain uses TRBV20-1 with TRBJ2-3, with 10 nucleotides matching TRBD2. Germline V gene data show CDR1 as DFQATT and CDR2 as SNEGSKA (reference sequence). After removal of 6 bases from V and 1 base from J, the junction contained 10 bases not matched to a gene. The CDR3 length is 16 residues. CDR3 nucleotide sequence: TGCAGTGCAACAAATACCGGGACTAGCGGCACAGATACGCAGTATTTT. Its translation is CSATNTGTSGTDTQYF.

This clonotype showed up many times. The junction does not match germline at one end; this may be a read error. This chain links TRBV29-1 with TRBJ1-1; D unresolved. The germline CDR1 and CDR2 sequences are SQVTM and ANQGSEA. The length of the CDR3 is 12 residues. The CDR3: CSMSGVNSEAFF. The CDR3 nucleotides read TGCAGCATGAGCGGGGTGAACTCTGAAGCTTTCTTT.

This clonotype has ten or more counts. The rearrangement links TRBV18 to TRBJ2-1, with D maybe TRBD2 (5 bases). Germline CDR1 is KGHSH and CDR2 is LQKENI. This CDR3 region has 13 residues. V dropped 3 bases and J dropped 14 bases, with 17 bases sitting between them. CDR3 sequence: CASSPTDSYVEFF. As DNA, the CDR3 is TGTGCCAGCTCACCTACGGACTCCTACGTGGAGTTCTTC. The whole variable domain, filled in from reference TRBV18 and TRBJ2-1, reads NAGVMQNPRHLVRRRGQEARLRCSPMKGHSHVYWYRQLPEEGLKFMVYLQKENIIDESGMPKERFSAEFPKEGPSILRIQQVVRGDSAAYFCASSPTDSYVEFFGPGTRLTVL.

This clonotype was seen at least ten times. The V gene is TRBV15, the J gene TRBJ1-5; D gene ambiguous. Germline V gene data show CDR1 as LNHNV and CDR2 as YYDKDF (reference sequence). V gave up 5 bases and J gave up 7 bases, with 15 bases separating them. This CDR3 comprises 14 residues. CDR3 sequence (DNA): TGTGCCACCAGCCTCCCAGGCGGGCGACAGCCCCAGCATTTT. Translation: CATSLPGGRQPQHF.

In its sample, this clonotype was seen a few times. The rearrangement uses TRBV29-1 and TRBJ1-1; weak D call: TRBD1 (5 bases). From germline, CDR1 is SQVTM and CDR2 ANQGSEA. Trimming left V 4 bases short and J 5 bases short, with 11 bases between. The CDR3 has 12 amino acids. The CDR3 region has the DNA TGCAGCGTTGGAAAGGGGAGGACTGAAGCTTTCTTT. It yields the protein CSVGKGRTEAFF. The full variable domain, with the rest looked up from reference TRBV29-1 and TRBJ1-1, is SAVISQKPSRDICQRGTSLTIQCQVDSQVTMMFWYRQQPGQSLTLIATANQGSEATYESGFVIDKFPISRPNLTFSTLTVSNMSPEDSSIYLCSVGKGRTEAFFGQGTRLTVV.

Ten or more counts support this clonotype. This chain joins TRBV4-1 and TRBJ1-5; TRBD1 matches 9 bases. Germline V gives CDR1 MGHRA, CDR2 YSYEKL. V lost 1 base, J lost 3 bases, and 7 bases stayed unmatched. The length of the CDR3 is 17 residues. In DNA, the CDR3 is TGCGCCAGCAGCCAAGGAGGGACAGGGAGGTTCAATCAGCCCCAGCATTTT. Translating gives CASSQGGTGRFNQPQHF.

Comment on this clonotype: This may be a read error: a much more frequent sequence differs by one nucleotide. CDR3 residues: CASILPPRANYGYTF. CDR3 sequence (DNA): TGTGCCAGTATCTTACCCCCTCGAGCTAACTATGGCTACACCTTC. V is TRBV19 and J is TRBJ1-2; unclear D gene. Trimming cost V 7 bases and J 0 bases, with 15 bases left between them. Germline assignment: CDR1 LNHDA and CDR2 SQIVND (reference sequence). The length of the CDR3 is 15 residues. The variable domain in full, with the rest retrieved from reference TRBV19 and TRBJ1-2, is DGGITQSPKYLFRKEGQNVTLSCEQNLNHDAMYWYRQDPGQGLRLIYYSQIVNDFQKGDIAEGYSVSREKKESFPLTVTSAQKNPTAFYLCASILPPRANYGYTFGSGTRLTVV.

This clonotype was detected many times. V gene TRBV20-1 combines with J gene TRBJ2-3; 9 bases are shared with TRBD2. Germline CDR1 is DFQATT and CDR2 is SNEGSKA (reference sequence). The V segment lost 3 bases and the J segment 6 bases; nucleotides outside the gene matches: 10. The CDR3 is made up of 15 amino acids. The CDR3 protein is CSASTDSGRTDTQYF. CDR3 DNA sequence: TGCAGTGCTAGTACTGATAGCGGGAGAACCGATACGCAGTATTTT.

The gene calls are TRBV11-1 and TRBJ2-7; TRBD2 matches 10 bases. The CDR3 loop spans 16 amino acids. V was clipped by 0 bases and J by 3 bases; unmatched bases: 5. CDR1 and CDR2 from the germline V gene are SGHAT and FQDESV (reference sequence). The CDR3 loop is CASSLASTSGFYEQYF. CDR3 DNA sequence: TGTGCCAGCAGCTTAGCGTCGACTAGCGGGTTCTACGAGCAGTACTTC.

This clonotype was counted at least ten times. The chain couples TRBV18 to TRBJ1-3, with a tentative D call TRBD1 (6 bases). V was trimmed by 2 bases and J by 0 bases, leaving 11 bases between them. This CDR3 has 16 residues. Germline V gives CDR1 KGHSH, CDR2 LQKENI. The CDR3 sequence: CASSPTAGDSGNTIYF. Here the CDR3 DNA reads TGTGCCAGCTCACCAACGGCAGGGGACTCTGGAAACACCATATATTTT.

This clonotype was recorded a few times. V is TRBV5-4 and J is TRBJ2-1; D possibly corresponds to TRBD2 (5 bases). Germline V gene sequence: CDR1 SGHNT, CDR2 YYREEE (reference sequence). V lost 3 bases to trimming and J lost 7 bases, with 14 bases between them. This CDR3 contains 14 residues. CDR3 residues: CASSSDLAGNEQFF. CDR3 nucleotides: TGTGCCAGCAGCTCGGACTTAGCCGGGAATGAGCAGTTCTTC.

This clonotype came up many times. The chain combines TRBV20-1 with TRBJ2-7; 10 nucleotides align to TRBD2. Losses at the gene ends were 5 bases for V and 5 bases for J; bases not matched to a gene: 12. The CDR3 contains 15 residues. Per the germline V gene, CDR1 is DFQATT and CDR2 is SNEGSKA (reference sequence). This CDR3 reads CSAPRTSGASDEQYF. The CDR3 region has the DNA TGCAGTGCTCCTCGAACTAGCGGGGCGTCGGACGAGCAGTACTTC.

With regard to this clonotype: A read error is possible here, since a much larger clone lies one base away. This is likely a read error, given that the CDR3 carries no conserved phenylalanine or tryptophan at its end. The chain joins TRBV11-2 to TRBJ1-1; D uncertain. In germline, CDR1 is SGHAT, CDR2 FQNNGV. The germline V and J ends were trimmed by 7 bases and 0 bases, with 15 bases remaining between them. The CDR3 contains 15 residues. The CDR3 reads CASIGLERMNTEAFL. In DNA, the CDR3 is TGTGCCAGCATAGGGTTGGAACGGATGAACACTGAAGCTTTCCTT.

This clonotype was recorded at least ten times. The chain has TRBV4-2 and TRBJ2-7; 7 nucleotides line up with TRBD2. CDR1 is LGHNA, CDR2 YNFKEQ, per germline. The CDR3 spans 15 residues. V shed 4 bases, J shed 7 bases, and the junction held 13 bases outside the gene matches. CDR3 DNA: TGTGCCAGCAGCCTTCGGACTAGGACGATACGGGAGCAGTACGTC. Translation: CASSLRTRTIREQYV.